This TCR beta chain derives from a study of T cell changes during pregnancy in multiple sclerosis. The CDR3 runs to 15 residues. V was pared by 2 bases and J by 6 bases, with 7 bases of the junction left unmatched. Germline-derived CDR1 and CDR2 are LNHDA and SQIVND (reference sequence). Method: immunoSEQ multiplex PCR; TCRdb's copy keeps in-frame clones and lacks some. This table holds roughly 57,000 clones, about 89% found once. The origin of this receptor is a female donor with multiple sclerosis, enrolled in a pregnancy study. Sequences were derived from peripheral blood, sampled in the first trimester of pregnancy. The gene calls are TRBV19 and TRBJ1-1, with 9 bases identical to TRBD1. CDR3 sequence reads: CASSIYGQGRSEAFF. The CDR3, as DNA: TGTGCCAGTAGTATATACGGACAGGGGAGGTCTGAAGCTTTCTTT.